These 8 T cell receptor beta chains were sequenced from one sample in a study of PD-1 blockade in classical Hodgkin lymphoma (TCRdb year 2020). Library creation used the immunoSEQ multiplex PCR assay. What TCRdb holds here is the immuneACCESS table cut down to in-frame rearrangements. Part of the clones is not present; checked against another copy, under half of the missing clones reflect an unresolved V gene, and the others are unexplained. Here the sample has over 30,000 clones; 75% to 95% occur a single time. The top ten constitute around 0.21% of the sample. What this sample's time point label stands for: cycle 1 day 1 (C1D1), immediately before nivolumab initiation. Every trial patient had relapsed after autologous stem cell transplantation, and cohorts A, B and C differed in prior brentuximab vedotin exposure. Magnetic negative selection with a Miltenyi CD4+ T cell isolation kit was used to purify CD4+ T cells from thawed PBMCs.

This sample comprised CD4+ T cells from blood, obtained at baseline. The source of these receptors is a human donor with classical Hodgkin lymphoma.

This clone was counted between two and nine times. The chain combines TRBV6-5 with TRBJ2-7, with D hard to call. Per the germline V gene, CDR1 is MNHEY and CDR2 is SVGAGI. The V gene lost 0 bases and the J gene lost 6 bases, with 3 bases spanning the gap. This CDR3 has 11 amino acids. CDR3 residues: CASSYSSEQYF. The CDR3 region has the DNA TGTGCCAGCAGTTACTCGAGCGAGCAGTACTTC.

V and J are TRBV4-1 and TRBJ1-4, with D tentatively TRBD1 (6 bases). This CDR3 spans 13 amino acids. Germline V CDR1 and CDR2: MGHRA, YSYEKL. Trimming left V 3 bases short and J 8 bases short, with 10 bases between. CDR3 in amino acids: CASSQEQGEKLFF. CDR3 sequence (DNA): TGCGCCAGCAGCCAGGAACAGGGAGAAAAACTGTTTTTT.

The chain uses TRBV5-8 and TRBJ2-7, with 8 bases matching TRBD1. The V gene end was trimmed by 0 bases and the J gene end by 5 bases; junction bases not matched to a gene: 7. Germline V gene lookup returns CDR1 SGHTS and CDR2 YDEGEE. CDR3 size: 15 residues. For the CDR3, the DNA is TGTGCCAGCAGCTTGGGGACAGGGAAGGTCCACGAGCAGTACTTC. It encodes CASSLGTGKVHEQYF.

V usage is TRBV30 and J usage is TRBJ1-3; tentatively, D is TRBD1 (5 bases). The CDR3 has 14 residues. Germline V gene data show CDR1 as GTSNPN and CDR2 as SVGIG (reference sequence). V was trimmed by 5 bases and J by 2 bases, leaving 13 bases between them. This CDR3 is CAWGDLSPGNTIYF. The CDR3 DNA is TGTGCCTGGGGGGACCTCAGCCCTGGAAACACCATATATTTT.

The chain recombines TRBV10-3 with TRBJ2-5; D gene ambiguous. The J call may not be correct, given that the DNA end is closer to TRBJ2-7. The CDR3 has 11 residues. Germline lookup yields CDR1 ENHRY and CDR2 SYGVKD. The CDR3 DNA follows: TGTGCCATCAGCGACCTCTACGAGCAGTACTTC. Amino acid sequence: CAISDLYEQYF.

The CDR3 protein is CAATAGASGYEQYF. The CDR3 nucleotides read TGTGCCGCCACAGCGGGAGCATCAGGCTACGAGCAGTACTTC. The rearrangement joins TRBV6-1 to TRBJ2-7; 8 bases are shared with TRBD2. V dropped 11 bases and J dropped 3; count of bases not matched to a gene: 12. The CDR3 sequence is 14 residues long. The germline V gene has CDR1 MNHNS and CDR2 SASEGT.

The gene calls are TRBV5-1 and TRBJ2-2; D remains unclear. Germline-derived CDR1 and CDR2 are SGHRS and YFSETQ. The CDR3 has 14 amino acids. V was clipped by 0 bases and J by 5 bases, with 8 bases between them. The CDR3 nucleotides read TGCGCCAGCAGCTTGGGGGCTAGGACCGGGGAGCTGTTTTTT. It specifies CASSLGARTGELFF.

This chain connects TRBV27 to TRBJ2-7; 7 bases are a match to TRBD2. Germline assignment: CDR1 MNHEY and CDR2 SMNVEV (reference sequence). The CDR3 spans 13 residues. V was clipped by 7 bases and J by 2 bases; unmatched bases: 5. CDR3 DNA: TGTGCCAGCACCCAGCGGGGTACCTACGAGCAGTACTTC. Encoded protein: CASTQRGTYEQYF.